Below are 12 T cell receptor beta chains sequenced from a single sample in a study of blood T cell repertoires in COVID-19. This table comes from immunoSEQ multiplex PCR, and its TCRdb copy is limited to in-frame clones, with some not included. The data hold nearly 55,000 clones, with 60% to 85% observed a single time. The sample consisted of peripheral blood. The source is a human donor with active or convalescent COVID-19. The donor label of this sample is uncertain.

V gene TRBV5-6 combines with J gene TRBJ1-3, with D perhaps TRBD1 (5 bases). Per germline, CDR1 SGHDT and CDR2 YYEEEE. The CDR3 covers 17 residues. V was shortened by 0 bases and J by 4 bases, with 17 bases between the two germline ends. DNA of the CDR3: TGTGCCAGCAGCTTGGTAGGGCGGGGCGCGAGGGGAAACACCATATATTTT. The encoded protein is CASSLVGRGARGNTIYF.

The chain employs TRBV14 and TRBJ2-5; the D is unclear. Trimming stripped 1 base from V and 4 bases from J, with 10 bases between. The CDR3 runs 14 residues. From germline, CDR1 is SGHDN and CDR2 FVKESK. CDR3 region: CASSQVGLLETQYF. The CDR3 nucleotides read TGTGCCAGCAGCCAAGTCGGGTTGCTAGAGACCCAGTACTTC.

The gene calls are TRBV30 and TRBJ1-3; no definite D call. This CDR3 is 13 amino acids long. Trimming took off 4 bases at V and 8 bases at J, with 15 bases between the two ends. Germline V CDR1 and CDR2: GTSNPN, SVGIG (reference sequence). The CDR3 bases are TGTGCCTGGACCCCCGGCGGGGTGGACACCATATATTTT. Amino acids: CAWTPGGVDTIYF. The full variable domain, with the rest looked up from reference TRBV30 and TRBJ1-3, is SQTIHQWPATLVQPVGSPLSLECTVEGTSNPNLYWYRQAAGRGLQLLFYSVGIGQISSEVPQNLSASRPQDRQFILSSKKLLLSDSGFYLCAWTPGGVDTIYFGEGSWLTVV.

This rearrangement joins TRBV9 to TRBJ1-4; D is uncertain. The CDR3 sequence is 15 residues long. In germline, CDR1 is SGDLS, CDR2 YYNGEE. Trimming removed 2 bases at V and 6 bases at J, with 14 bases between. As DNA, the CDR3 is TGTGCCAGCAGCGTCGCGAGTTACGGAGATGAAAAACTGTTTTTT. Protein sequence: CASSVASYGDEKLFF.

This chain joins TRBV23-1 and TRBJ1-4; D unclear. TRBV23-1 is known as an ORF, though its function is uncertain. The V gene lost 3 bases and the J gene lost 0 bases, with 11 bases spanning the gap. There are 16 residues in the CDR3. CDR3 residues: CASSHREGPTNEKLFF. The CDR3 nucleotides are TGCGCCAGCAGTCATAGGGAGGGCCCAACTAATGAAAAACTGTTTTTT.

V is TRBV7-3 and J is TRBJ1-5; the D is unclear. Trimming stripped 5 bases from V and 0 bases from J, with 5 bases between. Germline V gene sequence: CDR1 SGHTA, CDR2 FQGTGA. There are 13 residues in the CDR3. The CDR3 reads CASSADSNQPQHF. The CDR3 DNA reads as TGTGCCAGCAGCGCGGATAGCAATCAGCCCCAGCATTTT.

This chain uses TRBV30 with TRBJ1-6; 10 bases fit TRBD1. Germline V gene data show CDR1 as GTSNPN and CDR2 as SVGIG (reference sequence). CDR3 length: 17 amino acids. The V segment lost 2 bases and the J segment 4 bases; nucleotides outside the gene matches: 8. The CDR3 here is CAWSYSGGQGYNSPLHF. CDR3 nucleotide sequence: TGTGCCTGGAGTTATTCCGGGGGACAGGGGTATAATTCACCCCTCCACTTT.

For this clone: One end of the junction is discordant with germline, which a read error may explain. The V and J genes are TRBV7-7 and TRBJ2-2, with 9 bases identical to TRBD1. The CDR3 contains 14 residues. Germline V lookup: CDR1 SSHAT, CDR2 FNYEAQ (reference sequence). CDR3 sequence (DNA): TGTGCTAGCAGCCCCGGGACAGGGACCGGGGAGCTGTTTTTT. Its protein product is CASSPGTGTGELFF. The variable domain in full, with the rest retrieved from reference TRBV7-7 and TRBJ2-2, is GAGVSQSPRYKVTKRGQDVTLRCDPISSHATLYWYQQALGQGPEFLTYFNYEAQPDKSGLPSDRFSAERPEGSISTLTIQRTEQRDSAMYRCASSPGTGTGELFFGEGSRLTVL.

This chain uses TRBV28 with TRBJ2-5; 12 bases agree with TRBD1. The CDR3 has 16 amino acids. Trimming at V came to 0 bases and at J to 5 bases, leaving 4 bases not matched to a gene. Germline V lookup: CDR1 MDHEN, CDR2 SYDVKM. Here the CDR3 reads CASSLWGQGAWETQYF. In nucleotides, the CDR3 is TGTGCCAGCAGTTTATGGGGACAGGGGGCCTGGGAGACCCAGTACTTC. The full variable domain, its missing parts supplied by reference TRBV28 and TRBJ2-5, is DVKVTQSSRYLVKRTGEKVFLECVQDMDHENMFWYRQDPGLGLRLIYFSYDVKMKEKGDIPEGYSVSREKKERFSLILESASTNQTSMYLCASSLWGQGAWETQYFGPGTRLLVL.

The chain employs TRBV20-1 and TRBJ2-3; D ambiguous. This CDR3 is built from 9 residues. Germline assignment: CDR1 DFQATT and CDR2 SNEGSKA (reference sequence). The CDR3 reads CSLTDTQYF. The CDR3 bases are TGCAGCCTCACAGATACGCAGTATTTT.

This clone was recorded a few times. V is TRBV4-2 and J is TRBJ2-7; D unresolved. Germline lookup yields CDR1 LGHNA and CDR2 YNFKEQ. CDR3 length: 16 residues. Between the trimmed V and J ends, which lost 0 bases and 0 bases, there was a span of 12 bases. CDR3 residues: CASSQDGGILSYEQYF. DNA for the CDR3: TGTGCCAGCAGCCAAGATGGCGGAATCCTCTCCTACGAGCAGTACTTC.

V gene TRBV7-3 combines with J gene TRBJ2-3, with TRBD2 matching 13 bases. Germline V gene data show CDR1 as SGHTA and CDR2 as FQGTGA. V shed 6 bases, J shed 2 bases, and the junction held 5 bases outside the gene matches. The CDR3 length is 16 residues. The CDR3 DNA follows: TGTGCCAGCAGAAAGGGACTAGCGGGAATCACAGATACGCAGTATTTT. Its translation: CASRKGLAGITDTQYF.